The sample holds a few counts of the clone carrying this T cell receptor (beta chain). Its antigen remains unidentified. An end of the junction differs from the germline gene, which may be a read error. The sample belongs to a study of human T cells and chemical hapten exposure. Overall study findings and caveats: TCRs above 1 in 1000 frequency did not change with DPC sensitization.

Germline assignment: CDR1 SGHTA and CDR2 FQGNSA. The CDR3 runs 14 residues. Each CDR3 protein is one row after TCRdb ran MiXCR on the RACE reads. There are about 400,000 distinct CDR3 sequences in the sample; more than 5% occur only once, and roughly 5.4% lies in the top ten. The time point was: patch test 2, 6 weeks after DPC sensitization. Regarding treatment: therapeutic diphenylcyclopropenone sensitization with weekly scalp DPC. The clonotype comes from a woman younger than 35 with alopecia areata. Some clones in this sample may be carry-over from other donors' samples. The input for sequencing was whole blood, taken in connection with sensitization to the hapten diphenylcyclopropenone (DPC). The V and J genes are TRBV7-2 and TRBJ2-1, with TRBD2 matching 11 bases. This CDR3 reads CASSLVHSGGAIPF. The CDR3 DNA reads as TGTGCCAGCAGCTTAGTCCATAGCGGGGGGGCCATCCCCTTC. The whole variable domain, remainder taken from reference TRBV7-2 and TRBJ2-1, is GAGVSQSPSNKVTEKGKDVELRCDPISGHTALYWYRQSLGQGLEFLIYFQGNSAPDKSGLPSDRFSAERTGGSVSTLTIQRTQQEDSAVYLCASSLVHSGGAIPFGPGTRLTVL.